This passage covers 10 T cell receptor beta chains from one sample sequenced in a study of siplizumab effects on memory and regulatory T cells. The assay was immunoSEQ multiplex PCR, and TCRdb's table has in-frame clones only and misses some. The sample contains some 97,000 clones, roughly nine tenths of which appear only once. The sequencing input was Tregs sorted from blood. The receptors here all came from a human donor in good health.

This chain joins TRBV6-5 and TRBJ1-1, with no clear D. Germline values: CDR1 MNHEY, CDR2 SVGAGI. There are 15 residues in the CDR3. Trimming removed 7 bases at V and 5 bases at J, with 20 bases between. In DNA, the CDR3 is TGTGCCAGCACTACCACCCACGTCGGAGTGACTGAAGCTTTCTTT. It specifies CASTTTHVGVTEAFF.

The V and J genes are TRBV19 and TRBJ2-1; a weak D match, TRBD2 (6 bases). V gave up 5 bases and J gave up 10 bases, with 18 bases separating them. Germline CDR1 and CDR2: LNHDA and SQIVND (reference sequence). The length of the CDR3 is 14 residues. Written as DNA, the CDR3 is TGTGCCAGTAGTGATCCGGGACTGTTGTCCGAGCAGTTCTTC. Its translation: CASSDPGLLSEQFF.

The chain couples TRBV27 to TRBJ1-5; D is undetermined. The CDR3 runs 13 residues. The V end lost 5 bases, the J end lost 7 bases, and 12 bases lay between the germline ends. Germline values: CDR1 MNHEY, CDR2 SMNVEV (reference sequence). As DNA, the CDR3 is TGTGCCAGCAGTAGCCTCGGGAGGCAGCCCCAGCATTTT. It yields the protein CASSSLGRQPQHF.

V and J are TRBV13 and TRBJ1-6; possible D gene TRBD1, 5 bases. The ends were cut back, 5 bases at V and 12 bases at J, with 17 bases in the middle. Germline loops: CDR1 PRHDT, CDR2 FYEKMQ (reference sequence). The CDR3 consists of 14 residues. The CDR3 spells CASSTSGTLIPLHF. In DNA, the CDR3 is TGTGCCAGCAGCACTTCCGGGACTCTCATACCCCTCCACTTT. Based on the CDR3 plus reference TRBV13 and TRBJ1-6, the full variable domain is AAGVIQSPRHLIKEKRETATLKCYPIPRHDTVYWYQQGPGQDPQFLISFYEKMQSDKGSIPDRFSAQQFSDYHSELNMSSLELGDSALYFCASSTSGTLIPLHFGNGTRLTVT.

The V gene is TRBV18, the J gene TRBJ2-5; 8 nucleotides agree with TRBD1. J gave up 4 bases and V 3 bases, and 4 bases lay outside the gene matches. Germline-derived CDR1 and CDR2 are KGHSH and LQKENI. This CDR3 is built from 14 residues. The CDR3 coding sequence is TGTGCCAGCTCACCGCCCGGGACAGGAGAGACCCAGTACTTC. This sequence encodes CASSPPGTGETQYF.

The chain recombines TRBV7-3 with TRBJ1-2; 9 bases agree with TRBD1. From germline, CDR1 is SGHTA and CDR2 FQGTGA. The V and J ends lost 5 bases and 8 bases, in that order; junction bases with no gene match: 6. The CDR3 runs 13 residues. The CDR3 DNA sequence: TGTGCCAGCAGCATGGGACAGGGTTACGGCTACACCTTC. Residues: CASSMGQGYGYTF.

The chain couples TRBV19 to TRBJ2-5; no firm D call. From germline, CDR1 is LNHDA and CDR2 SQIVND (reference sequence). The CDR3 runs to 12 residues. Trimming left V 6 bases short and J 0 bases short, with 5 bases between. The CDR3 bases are TGTGCCAGTAGCTTTAACCAAGAGACCCAGTACTTC. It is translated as CASSFNQETQYF.

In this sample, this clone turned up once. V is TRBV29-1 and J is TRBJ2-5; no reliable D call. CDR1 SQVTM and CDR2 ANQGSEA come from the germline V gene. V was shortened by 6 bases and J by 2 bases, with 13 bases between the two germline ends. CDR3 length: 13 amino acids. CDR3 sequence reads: CSVPRLEQETQYF. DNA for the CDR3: TGCAGCGTCCCGCGACTCGAACAAGAGACCCAGTACTTC. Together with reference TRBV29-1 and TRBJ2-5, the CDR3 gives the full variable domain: SAVISQKPSRDICQRGTSLTIQCQVDSQVTMMFWYRQQPGQSLTLIATANQGSEATYESGFVIDKFPISRPNLTFSTLTVSNMSPEDSSIYLCSVPRLEQETQYFGPGTRLLVL.

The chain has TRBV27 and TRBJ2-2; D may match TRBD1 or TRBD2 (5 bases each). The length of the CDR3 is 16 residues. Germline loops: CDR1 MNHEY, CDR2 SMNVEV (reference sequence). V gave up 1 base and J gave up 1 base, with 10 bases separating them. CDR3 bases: TGTGCCAGCAGTTTATTGGGGGTCAAGAACACCGGGGAGCTGTTTTTT. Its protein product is CASSLLGVKNTGELFF.

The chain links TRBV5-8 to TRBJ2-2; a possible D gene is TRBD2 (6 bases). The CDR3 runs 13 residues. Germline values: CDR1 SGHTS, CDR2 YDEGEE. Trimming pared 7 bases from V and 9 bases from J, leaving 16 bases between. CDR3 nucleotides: TGTGCCAGCGGGATGGGACTTACCTGGGAGCTGTTTTTT. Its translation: CASGMGLTWELFF.